What follows are 8 T cell receptor beta chains derived from one specimen sequenced in a study of shared clonotypes between healthy human individuals. Sequencing used immunoSEQ multiplex PCR; TCRdb keeps in-frame clones, though not all of them. The sample includes a few million clones, 92% seen only once; the top ten take 0.37%. The specimen sequenced was naive CD4+ T cells from PBMCs. As to subset: CD45RA+ positively selected. The receptor source for this set is a man aged 18 to 29 in good health. Some clones in this sample may be carry-over from other donors' samples.

The chain has TRBV6-1 and TRBJ1-5, with TRBD1 matching 7 bases. This CDR3 is built from 15 residues. J gave up 0 bases and V 4 bases, and 3 bases lay outside the gene matches. Germline V lookup: CDR1 MNHNS, CDR2 SASEGT. CDR3 residues: CASSGRDSSNQPQHF. The CDR3 DNA is TGTGCCAGCAGTGGCCGGGACAGTAGCAATCAGCCCCAGCATTTT.

On this clone: Other DNA sequences of this sample code for an identical CDR3. The chain carries TRBV20-1 and TRBJ2-1; D gene uncertain. The CDR3 consists of 11 residues. From germline, CDR1 is DFQATT and CDR2 SNEGSKA (reference sequence). Trimming left V 3 bases short and J 5 bases short, with 5 bases between. CDR3 DNA: TGCAGTGCTAGGGGTAACAATGAGCAGTTCTTC. This codes for CSARGNNEQFF.

The chain joins TRBV4-1 to TRBJ1-3, with a weak D call TRBD1 (5 bases). The germline V gene has CDR1 MGHRA and CDR2 YSYEKL. The CDR3 spans 16 residues. Trimming took off 4 bases at V and 2 bases at J, with 15 bases between the two ends. CDR3 DNA: TGCGCCAGCAGCCCGCCCTGGGGGAACCCTGGAAACACCATATATTTT. This gives the protein CASSPPWGNPGNTIYF.

With regard to this clone: The sample has other DNA sequences that encode this CDR3 too. This sequence joins TRBV5-1 and TRBJ1-1; D is perhaps TRBD1 (5 bases). The CDR3 covers 13 residues. Germline CDR1 SGHRS, CDR2 YFSETQ. Deletions cut 0 bases from V and 8 bases from J, with 11 bases between. The CDR3 bases are TGCGCCAGCAGCTTGGTAGGGGCTGTGGAAGCTTTCTTT. Protein sequence: CASSLVGAVEAFF.

CDR3 sequence (DNA): TGTGCCAGCAGCTTAGGCTCGCCTGGAGATACGCAGTATTTT. It translates to CASSLGSPGDTQYF. This chain connects TRBV7-3 to TRBJ2-3; D gene unclear. The CDR3 is 14 residues long. The V gene lost 2 bases and the J gene lost 5 bases, with 11 bases spanning the gap. The germline V gene has CDR1 SGHTA and CDR2 FQGTGA.

The chain combines TRBV5-1 with TRBJ2-7; 7 bases are a match to TRBD1. Germline loops: CDR1 SGHRS, CDR2 YFSETQ. CDR3 size: 15 residues. V shed 8 bases and J 1 base; nucleotides not matched to a gene: 12. For the CDR3, the DNA is TGCGCCAGTACAGGGGTTCGCGAGGGATCCTACGAGCAGTACTTC. Translating gives CASTGVREGSYEQYF.

The chain couples TRBV2 to TRBJ1-2; D may be TRBD1 (5 bases). The germline V gene encodes CDR1 SNHLY and CDR2 FYNNEI. The CDR3 totals 15 residues. V was trimmed by 10 bases and J by 7 bases, leaving 25 bases between them. The CDR3 reads CATSGSNRGRVGYTF. In DNA, the CDR3 is TGTGCCACGTCGGGATCAAATAGGGGCAGGGTTGGCTACACCTTC.

J is TRBJ2-1 and V is TRBV19, with unresolved D. Germline CDR1 and CDR2: LNHDA and SQIVND (reference sequence). CDR3 length: 15 amino acids. Trimming stripped 3 bases from V and 1 base from J, with 10 bases between. This chain's CDR3 is CASSIRARSYNEQFF. The CDR3 DNA sequence: TGTGCCAGTAGTATTCGGGCAAGATCCTACAATGAGCAGTTCTTC.